A selection of T cell receptor beta chains follows, all from one sample in a study of T cell changes during pregnancy in multiple sclerosis. TCRdb's table, derived via immunoSEQ multiplex PCR, lists solely in-frame clones and lacks some. The sample shows more than 45,000 clones, around 94% of them seen only once. The source was CD4+ T cells from peripheral blood mononuclear cells, collected in the second trimester of pregnancy. These receptors all come from a female donor in good health, enrolled as a control in a pregnancy study. CDR3s include the opening cysteine and the closing phenylalanine or tryptophan. D genes are given only for firm matches. Part of the rows lack a size; the others show once, few, many or a class for expanded clones.

d_call j_call clone_size v_call cdr3_aa cdr3_nt
- TRBJ1-6 - TRBV5-4 CASSLGSGGLDGSPLHF TGTGCCAGCAGCTTGGGATCGGGGGGGCTAGATGGCTCACCCCTCCACTTT
TRBD1 TRBJ1-6 few TRBV25-1 CASSATTGQGNSPLHF TGTGCCAGCAGTGCGACGACGGGACAGGGTAATTCACCCCTCCACTTT
TRBD2 TRBJ2-1 - TRBV19 CASSIISSGENEQFF TGTGCCAGTAGTATAATATCGAGCGGGGAGAATGAGCAGTTCTTC
TRBD1 TRBJ1-2 few TRBV28 CASSFLGQGYGYTF TGTGCCAGCAGTTTTTTGGGACAGGGATATGGCTACACCTTC
TRBD1 TRBJ2-7 - TRBV6-1 CASRRAGTGQLQYF TGTGCCAGCAGGCGTGCCGGGACAGGGCAACTGCAGTACTTC
- TRBJ1-4 once TRBV7-9 CASSARGLNEKLFF TGTGCCAGCAGCGCCCGAGGGCTTAATGAAAAACTGTTTTTT
TRBD1 TRBJ1-3 - TRBV5-1 CASSDRGSGNTIYF TGCGCCAGCAGCGACAGGGGATCTGGAAACACCATATATTTT
TRBD1 TRBJ2-2 - TRBV11-3 CASSLDRDTGELFF TGTGCCAGCAGCCTCGACAGGGACACCGGGGAGCTGTTTTTT
- TRBJ2-3 - TRBV19 CASSRNLDSPHTDTQYF TGTGCCAGTAGTAGGAACCTGGACAGCCCTCACACAGATACGCAGTATTTT
- TRBJ1-2 - TRBV7-9 CASSLGEANYGYTF TGTGCCAGCAGCTTAGGCGAAGCTAACTATGGCTACACCTTC
- TRBJ2-1 - TRBV6-1 CASGASGKYNEQFF TGTGCCTCAGGGGCTAGCGGAAAGTACAATGAGCAGTTCTTC
- TRBJ2-1 - TRBV25-1 CASSRSDSSYNEQFF TGTGCCAGCTCCAGGTCGGACTCCTCCTACAATGAGCAGTTCTTC
- TRBJ2-3 - TRBV10-3 CAISGTGTKLRRTDTQYF TGTGCCATCAGTGGAACCGGGACAAAACTTCGTCGTACAGATACGCAGTATTTT
- TRBJ1-2 - TRBV25-1 CASSDDLVRGYGYTF TGTGCCAGCAGTGACGACCTCGTACGGGGGTATGGCTACACCTTC
- TRBJ1-1 - TRBV21-1 CASSKEQDLNTEAFF TGTGCCAGCAGCAAGGAACAGGATTTGAACACTGAAGCTTTCTTT
- TRBJ2-7 - TRBV9 CASGVDAGSYEQYF TGTGCCAGCGGCGTAGATGCGGGTAGCTACGAGCAGTACTTC
- TRBJ2-1 - TRBV7-2 CASSLSRGSYNEQFF TGTGCCAGCAGCTTAAGTCGGGGCTCCTACAATGAGCAGTTCTTC
- TRBJ1-4 - TRBV27 CASSFTGTNEKLFF TGTGCCAGCAGTTTTACGGGGACTAATGAAAAACTGTTTTTT
TRBD1 TRBJ2-5 - TRBV5-1 CASSLKGAWRQETQYF TGCGCCAGCAGCTTGAAGGGGGCTTGGCGTCAAGAGACCCAGTACTTC
- TRBJ2-1 - TRBV19 CASRPGLRGNEQFF TGTGCCAGTAGACCAGGGTTGCGGGGCAATGAGCAGTTCTTC
TRBD2 TRBJ2-3 once TRBV7-9 CASSPGAGGGTDTQYF TGTGCCAGCAGCCCAGGAGCGGGAGGGGGCACAGATACGCAGTATTTT
- TRBJ1-2 - TRBV28 CASSSTGRSNYGYTF TGTGCCAGCAGCTCCACAGGGAGATCTAACTATGGCTACACCTTC
- TRBJ2-7 - TRBV10-3 CAISDSTVPRQYF TGTGCCATCAGTGATAGCACCGTCCCTCGGCAGTACTTC
- TRBJ2-7 - TRBV5-1 CASSPRQETYEQYF TGCGCCAGCAGCCCTAGACAGGAAACCTACGAGCAGTACTTC